A single sample gave rise to the 12 T cell receptor beta chains below, sequenced in a study of CD8 T cells in ankylosing spondylitis. TCRdb processed the 5' RACE reads anew with MiXCR; each CDR3 protein has one entry. Of 800,000 to 900,000 distinct CDR3 sequences in the sample, roughly 12% were seen once. Study-level results: Typical of ankylosing spondylitis blood, it appeared, was a TCR beta motif of roughly eight highly homologous variants.

For these TCRs, the target antigens are not known. Sequencing input: blood, either unsorted or a sorted T cell fraction (not recorded which). All receptors derive from a male donor with ankylosing spondylitis.

CDR3 DNA: TGCGCCAGCAGCGTAACTTCCTTTACAGATACGCAGTATTTT. Translating it yields CASSVTSFTDTQYF. V usage is TRBV4-3 and J usage is TRBJ2-3; D unresolved. Germline loops: CDR1 LGHNA, CDR2 YSLEER. The V gene lost 5 bases and the J gene lost 3 bases, with 12 bases spanning the gap. CDR3 length: 14 residues.

This clonotype showed up many times. CDR3 protein: CAISEGLVNEQFF. CDR3 DNA sequence: TGTGCCATCAGTGAGGGACTAGTGAATGAGCAGTTCTTC. V gene TRBV10-3 combines with J gene TRBJ2-1; 7 bases line up with TRBD2. CDR3 length: 13 residues. Germline lookup yields CDR1 ENHRY and CDR2 SYGVKD. With V trimmed by 2 bases and J by 7 bases, 2 bases remained unmatched.

This clonotype appeared a few times. V gene TRBV6-5 combines with J gene TRBJ1-6; 9 bases match TRBD1. V was pared by 4 bases and J by 12 bases, with 7 bases of the junction left unmatched. This CDR3 is 14 amino acids long. Germline loops: CDR1 MNHEY, CDR2 SVGAGI. The CDR3 region is CASSWTGVGLPLHF. The CDR3 DNA sequence: TGTGCCAGCAGTTGGACAGGGGTGGGACTACCCCTCCACTTT.

This clonotype was counted many times. The V and J genes are TRBV7-8 and TRBJ2-1; 10 bases agree with TRBD1. The V and J ends lost 5 bases and 3 bases, in that order; junction bases with no gene match: 4. CDR1 SGHVS and CDR2 FQNEAQ come from the germline V gene. The CDR3 spans 15 residues. The CDR3 DNA is TGTGCCAGCAGCCCCGGACAGGGGGGCTACAATGAGCAGTTCTTC. Its protein is CASSPGQGGYNEQFF.

This clonotype was detected only a few times. The rearrangement uses TRBV5-1 and TRBJ2-2; D remains unclear. Germline lookup yields CDR1 SGHRS and CDR2 YFSETQ. The V gene lost 0 bases and the J gene lost 0 bases, with 6 bases spanning the gap. This CDR3 spans 15 amino acids. CDR3 in DNA: TGCGCCAGCAGCTTGGAGTCAGCGAACACCGGGGAGCTGTTTTTT. This gives the protein CASSLESANTGELFF. The entire variable domain, with the rest obtained from reference TRBV5-1 and TRBJ2-2, is as follows: KAGVTQTPRYLIKTRGQQVTLSCSPISGHRSVSWYQQTPGQGLQFLFEYFSETQRNKGNFPGRFSGRQFSNSRSEMNVSTLELGDSALYLCASSLESANTGELFFGEGSRLTVL.

This clonotype came up a few times. The chain is built from TRBV6-1 and TRBJ1-5; D is uncertain. The CDR3 is 14 amino acids. Trimming took off 6 bases at V and 4 bases at J, with 13 bases between the two ends. From germline, CDR1 is MNHNS and CDR2 SASEGT. This CDR3 reads CASSPGVWNQPQHF. The DNA of the CDR3 is TGTGCCAGCAGCCCAGGAGTTTGGAATCAGCCCCAGCATTTT.

Remarks on this clonotype: An end of the junction does not agree with germline; a read error may underlie this. Here the CDR3 DNA reads TGTGCCACCAGCAGTGATAGCTATCAGCCCCAGCATTTT. Translation: CATSSDSYQPQHF. V is TRBV15 and J is TRBJ1-5; the D is unclear. In germline, CDR1 is LNHNV, CDR2 YYDKDF (reference sequence). This CDR3 has 13 residues.

The J gene is TRBJ2-6, the V gene TRBV28; D not resolved. Trimming left V 3 bases short and J 1 base short, with 7 bases between. CDR3 size: 15 residues. Germline-derived CDR1 and CDR2 are MDHEN and SYDVKM. This chain's CDR3 is CASSFYASGANVLTF. The DNA for the CDR3 is TGTGCCAGCAGTTTTTATGCATCTGGGGCCAACGTCCTGACTTTC. The entire variable domain, with the rest obtained from reference TRBV28 and TRBJ2-6, is as follows: DVKVTQSSRYLVKRTGEKVFLECVQDMDHENMFWYRQDPGLGLRLIYFSYDVKMKEKGDIPEGYSVSREKKERFSLILESASTNQTSMYLCASSFYASGANVLTFGAGSRLTVL.

This clonotype was recorded at least ten times. The chain links TRBV29-1 to TRBJ2-6; 8 bases match TRBD1. The ends lost 6 bases at V and 3 bases at J; junction bases unmatched: 1. The CDR3 runs 13 residues. The germline V gene encodes CDR1 SQVTM and CDR2 ANQGSEA. CDR3 in DNA: TGCAGCGTGGACAGGGATGGGGCCAACGTCCTGACTTTC. Translation: CSVDRDGANVLTF.

The sample holds a few counts of this clonotype. The gene calls are TRBV6-5 and TRBJ1-5; TRBD1 matches at 7 bases. The CDR3 runs 17 residues. Germline V gene lookup returns CDR1 MNHEY and CDR2 SVGAGI. V dropped 2 bases and J dropped 6; count of bases not matched to a gene: 13. CDR3 sequence: CASSYGAGQGEGQPQHF. In DNA form, the CDR3 reads TGTGCCAGCAGTTACGGTGCTGGGCAGGGGGAAGGTCAGCCCCAGCATTTT.

This clonotype was seen a handful of times. The CDR3 protein is CASSSTSVQETQYF. The CDR3 DNA sequence: TGTGCCAGCAGCTCGACTAGTGTTCAAGAGACCCAGTACTTC. V and J are TRBV5-6 and TRBJ2-5; maybe TRBD2 (6 bases). Looked up from germline, CDR1 is SGHDT and CDR2 is YYEEEE. The CDR3 sequence is 14 residues long. Between the trimmed V and J ends, which lost 3 bases and 2 bases, there was a span of 11 bases.

V usage is TRBV7-2 and J usage is TRBJ2-5, with no clear D. The CDR3 covers 15 residues. The V end lost 2 bases, the J end lost 5 bases, and 15 bases lay between the germline ends. Per germline, CDR1 SGHTA and CDR2 FQGNSA. CDR3 DNA: TGTGCCAGCAGCTTAAGGTCAGGTGGTCGGGAGACCCAGTACTTC. It codes for CASSLRSGGRETQYF.